This TCR beta chain was found in a study of T cells in Graves' hyperthyroidism and ophthalmopathy (dated by TCRdb to about 2019). General notes on the study: Peripheral blood samples were taken at initial diagnosis, before any treatment was given. To identify TCR V-J signatures that set the groups apart, the researchers used a discovery cohort of about a hundred patients, made up of approximately 43 with Graves' ophthalmopathy and 57 with stable Graves' hyperthyroidism. An independent validation cohort of under 20 hyperthyroidism patients and 17 patients who later progressed to ophthalmopathy tested prospective prediction of ophthalmopathy. The 75 to 100 discovery patients were divided at random into training and test sets in a 7:3 ratio. In several Graves' hyperthyroidism patients, the study also compared T-cell repertoires from thyroid tissue with T-cell repertoires from blood. After sampling, hyperthyroidism patients received methimazole starting at 30 mg daily, and ophthalmopathy patients received high-dose intravenous methylprednisolone. According to the paper, TCR Vbeta CDR3 sequencing was carried out on 135 peripheral blood samples, which came from some 41 ophthalmopathy, under 85 hyperthyroidism and 17 progressor patients. The research as a whole found: Most expanded thyroid clonotypes (frequency above 0.001) were also found in blood, which suggests that blood repertoires may mirror thyroid immune responses. No statistical method was used to fix the sample size in advance, and group allocation was not hidden from the investigators. A 13 V-J signature model separated ophthalmopathy from stable hyperthyroidism, with over 85% sensitivity and about 81% specificity in cross-validation and 80%/75% in testing. During validation, the model predicted progression to ophthalmopathy a median of approximately 6.5 months ahead of onset, with 70.59% sensitivity and 72.22% specificity.

Trimming at the junction amounts to 6 bases on V and 3 bases on J, and the germline ends lie 18 bases apart. There are 15 amino acids in the CDR3, from cysteine to phenylalanine inclusive. Of the read, only the CDR3 DNA is kept; its 45 bases are in frame from base 1. Looking up the germline V gene yields CDR1 MNHNS and CDR2 SASEGT. The TCR beta CDR3 regions were amplified from RNA transcripts. For the first round of RT-PCR on the TCR CDR3, the HTBI primer set was used together with the Qiagen OneStep RT-PCR kit. A second multiplex PCR round built the libraries, followed by size selection and purification. Paired-end sequencing of the libraries was performed with 100 bp reads on an Illumina HiSeq2000. The authors processed their data as follows. SOAPnuke was used to process the raw data, throwing out any read that contained adapters or uncalled bases, had a mean Phred below 15, or lacked an exact constant-primer or identifier match. COPE v1.2.5 was used to merge high-quality paired reads, and clonotypes were defined as unique nucleotide sequences. MiTCR v1.1 was used to align the clonotypes against IMGT TRBV, TRBD and TRBJ reference segments. The analysis included only V-J combinations with a frequency above 0.0001, which together covered more than 98% of the repertoires. The TCS score was defined as the ratio of F50 (clonal expansion) to E x V (chaos), calculated using BLOSUM62-based TCRdist between CDR3 peptides within each V-J. Welch's t-statistics and random forest reduced roughly 530 V-J features to roughly 13, which were used in a naive Bayes classifier (R e1071). Using fastp trimming at Q25 and MiXCR clonotype assembly, TCRdb reanalyzed the public sequencing data and kept in-frame beta chains. Rows merge per CDR3 protein into single entries with the most common DNA and genes. None of the V and J calls come from the authors' own analysis; TCRdb made them. The sample profile shows 600,000 to 750,000 distinct CDR3 sequences; 17% of them were found once. The top ten constitute roughly a sixth of the sample.

Of note for this clonotype: What this receptor recognizes is not known. Base qualities are not provided; no much larger clone lies one nucleotide away.

Graves' hyperthyroidism was defined as stable when no progression to ophthalmopathy occurred over 18 months of follow-up. Hyperthyroidism patients were aged 18 to 65 years and newly diagnosed, with disease duration of less than 2 months. Any patient with an uncontrolled infection, another autoimmune disease, pregnancy or lactation was excluded. Diagnoses were established on the basis of clinical symptoms, serum thyroxine and TRAb, thyroid ultrasound, and orbital computed tomography. Ficoll-Paque density gradient centrifugation was used to isolate PBMCs from about 10 ml of fresh peripheral blood. Total RNA was extracted using Trizol reagent, and RNA quality was assessed on an Agilent 2100 Bioanalyzer.

Sequenced sample: blood. The TCR comes from a man over 45 with Graves' hyperthyroidism. The chain links TRBV6-1 with TRBJ2-7; possibly the D gene is TRBD1, per 6 matching bases. The DNA reads as follows: TGTGCCAGCAGCCAAGGGACACCCGGTTTCTACGAGCAGTACTTC. Its protein reads: CASSQGTPGFYEQYF.